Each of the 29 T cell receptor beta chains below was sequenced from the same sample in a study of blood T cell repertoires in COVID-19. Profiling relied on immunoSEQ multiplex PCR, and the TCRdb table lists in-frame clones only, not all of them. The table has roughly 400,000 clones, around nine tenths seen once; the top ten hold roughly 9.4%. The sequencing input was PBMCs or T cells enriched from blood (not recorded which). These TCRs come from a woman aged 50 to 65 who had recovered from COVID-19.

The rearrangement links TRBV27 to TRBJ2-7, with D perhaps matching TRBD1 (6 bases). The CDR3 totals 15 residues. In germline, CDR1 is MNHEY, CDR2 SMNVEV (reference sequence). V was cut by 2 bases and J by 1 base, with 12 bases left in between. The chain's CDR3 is CASSLTGTLSYEQYF. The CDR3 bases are TGTGCCAGCAGTTTAACTGGGACACTATCCTACGAGCAGTACTTC.

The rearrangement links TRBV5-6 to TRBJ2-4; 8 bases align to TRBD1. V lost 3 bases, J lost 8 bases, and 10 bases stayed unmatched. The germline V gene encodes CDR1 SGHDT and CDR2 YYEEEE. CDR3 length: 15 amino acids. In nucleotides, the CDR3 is TGTGCCAGCAGCTCCTTGACCGGACAGGGCCACATTCAGTACTTC. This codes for CASSSLTGQGHIQYF.

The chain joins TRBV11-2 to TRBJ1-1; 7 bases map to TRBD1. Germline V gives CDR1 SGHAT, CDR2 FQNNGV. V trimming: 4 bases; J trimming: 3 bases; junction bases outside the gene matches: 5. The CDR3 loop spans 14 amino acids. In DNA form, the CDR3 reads TGTGCCAGCAGCTGGAACAGGGGATACACTGAAGCTTTCTTT. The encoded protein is CASSWNRGYTEAFF.

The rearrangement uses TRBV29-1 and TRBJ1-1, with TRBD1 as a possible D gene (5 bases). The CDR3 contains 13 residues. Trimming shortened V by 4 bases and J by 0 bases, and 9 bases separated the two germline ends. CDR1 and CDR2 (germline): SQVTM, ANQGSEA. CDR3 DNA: TGCAGCGTTGGTGGGGGGATGAACACTGAAGCTTTCTTT. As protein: CSVGGGMNTEAFF.

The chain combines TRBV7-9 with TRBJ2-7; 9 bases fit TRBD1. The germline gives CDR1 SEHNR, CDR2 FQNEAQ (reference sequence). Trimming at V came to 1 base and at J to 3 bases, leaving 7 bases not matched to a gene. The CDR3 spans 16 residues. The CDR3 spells CASSLVGDRESYEQYF. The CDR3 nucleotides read TGTGCCAGCAGCTTAGTTGGGGACAGGGAAAGCTACGAGCAGTACTTC.

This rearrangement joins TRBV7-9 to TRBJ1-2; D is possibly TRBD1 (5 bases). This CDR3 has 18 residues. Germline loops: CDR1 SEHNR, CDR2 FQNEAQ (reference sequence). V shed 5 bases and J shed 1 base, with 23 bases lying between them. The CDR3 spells CASSPQGGNLNSNYGYTF. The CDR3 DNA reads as TGTGCCAGCAGCCCTCAGGGAGGCAACCTGAATAGTAACTATGGCTACACCTTC.

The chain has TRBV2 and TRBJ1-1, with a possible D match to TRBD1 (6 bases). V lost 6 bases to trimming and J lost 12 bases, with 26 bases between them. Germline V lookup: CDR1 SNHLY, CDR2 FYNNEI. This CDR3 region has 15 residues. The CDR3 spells CASREYPGAQLTTFF. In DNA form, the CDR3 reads TGTGCCAGCAGAGAATATCCAGGGGCGCAGCTCACGACTTTCTTT.

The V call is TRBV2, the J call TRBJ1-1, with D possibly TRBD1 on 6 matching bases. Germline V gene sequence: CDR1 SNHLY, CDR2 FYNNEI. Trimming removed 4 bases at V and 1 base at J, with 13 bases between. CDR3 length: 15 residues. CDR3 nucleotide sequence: TGTGCCAGCAGTGGACTGGGCAGGGGGAACACTGAAGCTTTCTTT. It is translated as CASSGLGRGNTEAFF.

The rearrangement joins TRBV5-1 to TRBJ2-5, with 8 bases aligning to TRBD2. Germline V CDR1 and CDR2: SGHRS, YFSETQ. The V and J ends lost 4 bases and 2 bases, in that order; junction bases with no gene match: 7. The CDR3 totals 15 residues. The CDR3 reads CASSPWGGGQETQYF. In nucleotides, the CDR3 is TGCGCCAGCAGCCCCTGGGGCGGGGGGCAAGAGACCCAGTACTTC.

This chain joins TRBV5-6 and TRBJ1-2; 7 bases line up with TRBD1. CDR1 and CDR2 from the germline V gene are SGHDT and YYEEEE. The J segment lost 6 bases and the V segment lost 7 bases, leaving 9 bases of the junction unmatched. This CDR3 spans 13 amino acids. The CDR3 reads CASYPIDRDGYTF. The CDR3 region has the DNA TGTGCCAGCTACCCTATAGACAGGGATGGCTACACCTTC.

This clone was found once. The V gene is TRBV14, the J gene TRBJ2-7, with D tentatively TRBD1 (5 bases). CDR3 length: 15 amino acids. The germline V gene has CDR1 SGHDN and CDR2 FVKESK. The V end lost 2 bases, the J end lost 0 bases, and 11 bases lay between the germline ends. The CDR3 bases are TGTGCCAGCAGCCAACGCGGACACCTCTCCTACGAGCAGTACTTC. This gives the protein CASSQRGHLSYEQYF.

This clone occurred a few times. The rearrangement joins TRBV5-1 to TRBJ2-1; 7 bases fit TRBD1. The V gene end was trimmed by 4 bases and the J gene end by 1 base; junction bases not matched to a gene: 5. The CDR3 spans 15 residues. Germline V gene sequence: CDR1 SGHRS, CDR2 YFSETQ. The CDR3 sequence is CASSARTGSYNEQFF. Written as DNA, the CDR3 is TGCGCCAGCAGCGCCAGGACAGGATCCTACAATGAGCAGTTCTTC.

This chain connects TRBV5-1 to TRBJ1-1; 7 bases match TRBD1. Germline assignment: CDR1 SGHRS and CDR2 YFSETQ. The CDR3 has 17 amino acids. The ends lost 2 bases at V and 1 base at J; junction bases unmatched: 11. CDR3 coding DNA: TGCGCCAGCAGCTTCGGGTCAGGGGGGCATTGGAACACTGAAGCTTTCTTT. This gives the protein CASSFGSGGHWNTEAFF.

CDR3 nucleotide sequence: TGTGCCAGCAGCTTTGGAGTGAAGGGGGATCAGCCCCAGCATTTT. The encoded protein is CASSFGVKGDQPQHF. The chain has TRBV5-6 and TRBJ1-5; perhaps TRBD1 as D (6 bases). CDR1 is SGHDT, CDR2 YYEEEE, per germline. The ends were cut back, 2 bases at V and 5 bases at J, with 14 bases in the middle. The CDR3 is made up of 15 amino acids. Combining the CDR3 with reference TRBV5-6 and TRBJ1-5 gives the whole variable domain DAGVTQSPTHLIKTRGQQVTLRCSPKSGHDTVSWYQQALGQGPQFIFQYYEEEERQRGNFPDRFSGHQFPNYSSELNVNALLLGDSALYLCASSFGVKGDQPQHFGDGTRLSIL.

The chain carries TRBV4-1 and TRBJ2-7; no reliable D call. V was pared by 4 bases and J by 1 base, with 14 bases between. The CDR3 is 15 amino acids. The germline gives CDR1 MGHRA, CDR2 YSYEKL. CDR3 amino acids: CASSPLPGASYEQYF. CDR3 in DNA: TGCGCCAGCAGCCCCCTCCCTGGAGCTTCCTACGAGCAGTACTTC.

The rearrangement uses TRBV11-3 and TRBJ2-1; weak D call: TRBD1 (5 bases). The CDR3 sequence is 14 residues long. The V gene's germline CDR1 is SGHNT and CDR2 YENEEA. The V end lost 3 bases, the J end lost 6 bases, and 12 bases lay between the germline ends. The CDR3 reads CASSLGLRFNEQFF. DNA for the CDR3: TGTGCCAGCAGCTTGGGGCTTCGCTTCAATGAGCAGTTCTTC.

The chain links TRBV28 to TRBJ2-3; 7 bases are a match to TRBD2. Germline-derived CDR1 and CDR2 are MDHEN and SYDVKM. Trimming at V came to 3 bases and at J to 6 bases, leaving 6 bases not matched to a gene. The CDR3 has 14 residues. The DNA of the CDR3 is TGTGCCAGCAGTTTTGCGGGGGTTTCCGATACGCAGTATTTT. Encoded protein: CASSFAGVSDTQYF.

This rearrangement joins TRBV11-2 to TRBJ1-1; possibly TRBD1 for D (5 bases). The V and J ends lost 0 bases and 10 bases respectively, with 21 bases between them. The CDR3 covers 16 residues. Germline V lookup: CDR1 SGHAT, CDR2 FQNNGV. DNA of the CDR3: TGTGCCAGCAGCTTAGATGGTGTCCCGACAGCTGATGTAGCTTTCTTT. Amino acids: CASSLDGVPTADVAFF.

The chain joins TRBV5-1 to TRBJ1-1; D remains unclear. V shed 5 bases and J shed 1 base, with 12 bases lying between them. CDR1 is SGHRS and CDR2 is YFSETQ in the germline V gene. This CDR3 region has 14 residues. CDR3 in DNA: TGCGCCAGCAGTCCCTCGGGTGGGAACACTGAAGCTTTCTTT. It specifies CASSPSGGNTEAFF.

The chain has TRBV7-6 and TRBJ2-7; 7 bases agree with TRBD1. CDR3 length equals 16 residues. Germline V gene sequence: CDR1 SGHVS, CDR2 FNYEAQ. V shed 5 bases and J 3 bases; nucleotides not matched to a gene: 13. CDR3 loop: CASSGVPGQSLYEQYF. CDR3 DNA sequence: TGTGCCAGCAGCGGGGTCCCGGGACAGAGCCTCTACGAGCAGTACTTC.

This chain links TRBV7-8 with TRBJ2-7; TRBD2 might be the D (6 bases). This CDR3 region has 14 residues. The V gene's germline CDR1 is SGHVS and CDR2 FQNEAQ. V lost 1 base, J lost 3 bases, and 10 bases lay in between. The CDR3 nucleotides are TGTGCCAGCAGCTTAGAGGAGGGGCGCTACGAGCAGTACTTC. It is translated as CASSLEEGRYEQYF. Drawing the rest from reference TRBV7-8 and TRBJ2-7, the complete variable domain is GAGVSQSPRYKVAKRGQDVALRCDPISGHVSLFWYQQALGQGPEFLTYFQNEAQLDKSGLPSDRFFAERPEGSVSTLKIQRTQQEDSAVYLCASSLEEGRYEQYFGPGTRLTVT.

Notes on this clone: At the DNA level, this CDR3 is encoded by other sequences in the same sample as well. The CDR3 reads CASSSTGNTEAFF. CDR3 nucleotide sequence: TGTGCCAGCAGTTCGACAGGAAACACTGAAGCTTTCTTT. The rearrangement uses TRBV6-5 and TRBJ1-1, with D perhaps matching TRBD1 (6 bases). V lost 4 bases to trimming and J lost 2 bases, with 8 bases between them. In germline, CDR1 is MNHEY, CDR2 SVGAGI. The length of the CDR3 is 13 residues.

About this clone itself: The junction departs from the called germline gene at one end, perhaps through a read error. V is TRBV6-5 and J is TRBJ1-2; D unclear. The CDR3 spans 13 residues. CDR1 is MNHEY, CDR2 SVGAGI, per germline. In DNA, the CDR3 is TGTGCCAGCAGCTACTTGCGGGACTATGGCTACACCTTC. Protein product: CASSYLRDYGYTF.

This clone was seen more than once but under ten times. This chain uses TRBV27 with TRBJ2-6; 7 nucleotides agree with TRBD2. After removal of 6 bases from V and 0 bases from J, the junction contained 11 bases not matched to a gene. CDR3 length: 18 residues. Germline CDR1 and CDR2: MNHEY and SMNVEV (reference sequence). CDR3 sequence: CASRGLPSNYSGANVLTF. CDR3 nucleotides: TGTGCCAGCAGGGGACTACCATCCAATTACTCTGGGGCCAACGTCCTGACTTTC.

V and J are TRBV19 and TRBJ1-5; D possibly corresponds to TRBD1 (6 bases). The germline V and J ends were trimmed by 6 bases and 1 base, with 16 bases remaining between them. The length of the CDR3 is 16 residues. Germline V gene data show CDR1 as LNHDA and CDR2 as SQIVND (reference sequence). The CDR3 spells CASRSGWGLSNQPQHF. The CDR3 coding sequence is TGTGCCAGTAGGTCGGGATGGGGGCTAAGCAATCAGCCCCAGCATTTT.

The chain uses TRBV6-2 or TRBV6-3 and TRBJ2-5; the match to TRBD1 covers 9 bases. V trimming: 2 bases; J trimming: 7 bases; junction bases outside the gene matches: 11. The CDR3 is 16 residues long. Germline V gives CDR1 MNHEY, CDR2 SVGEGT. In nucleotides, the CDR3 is TGTGCCAGCAGTTACCCCACCGGACAGGGGCCAGGGACCCAGTACTTC. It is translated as CASSYPTGQGPGTQYF.

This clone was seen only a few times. CDR3: CASSPSDRSYTF. The DNA for the CDR3 is TGCGCCAGCAGCCCGTCCGACAGGAGCTACACCTTC. The chain has TRBV5-1 and TRBJ1-2, with D tentatively TRBD1 (6 bases). The V and J ends lost 4 bases and 9 bases respectively, with 13 bases between them. The germline CDR1 and CDR2 sequences are SGHRS and YFSETQ. The CDR3 contains 12 residues.

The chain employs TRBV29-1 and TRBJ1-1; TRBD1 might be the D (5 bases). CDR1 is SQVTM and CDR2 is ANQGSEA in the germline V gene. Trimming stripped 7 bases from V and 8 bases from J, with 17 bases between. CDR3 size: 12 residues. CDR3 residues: CSATNSRGEAFF. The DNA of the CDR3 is TGCAGCGCCACAAACTCCCGGGGGGAAGCTTTCTTT.

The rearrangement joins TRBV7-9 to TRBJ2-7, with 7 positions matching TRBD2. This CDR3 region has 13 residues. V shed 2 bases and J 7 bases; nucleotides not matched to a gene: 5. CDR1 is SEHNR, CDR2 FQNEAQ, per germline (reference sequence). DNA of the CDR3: TGTGCCAGCAGCTTAAGCGGGGACCTAGAGCAGTACTTC. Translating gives CASSLSGDLEQYF.